Detailed here is one T cell receptor (beta chain). These data belong to a study of shared clonotypes between healthy human individuals. The donors were adults (healthy and HIV-negative) with no recent acute infections or vaccinations. CD4+ cells yielded CD45RA+ naive and CD45RA-negative memory subsets. This table comes from immunoSEQ multiplex PCR, and its TCRdb copy is limited to in-frame clones, with some not included. The table has about 660,000 clones, under 80% seen once; the top ten hold 1.5% to 2%. CDR1 MDHEN and CDR2 SYDVKM come from the germline V gene. Trimming stripped 5 bases from V and 4 bases from J, with 14 bases between. The CDR3 loop spans 14 amino acids.

J is TRBJ2-5 and V is TRBV28; D is undetermined. The sequenced sample consisted of memory CD4+ T cells sorted from blood. Regarding subset: CD45RA-negative fraction. The sequence came from a young woman in good health. The CDR3 DNA is TGTGCCAGCAGTACGCAGTCCCGTTTAGAGACCCAGTACTTC. Translated, it gives CASSTQSRLETQYF. The full variable domain, completed using reference TRBV28 and TRBJ2-5, is DVKVTQSSRYLVKRTGEKVFLECVQDMDHENMFWYRQDPGLGLRLIYFSYDVKMKEKGDIPEGYSVSREKKERFSLILESASTNQTSMYLCASSTQSRLETQYFGPGTRLLVL.